The present T cell receptor (beta chain) was sequenced within a study of cytomegalovirus exposure and HLA in healthy donors. Across the study: Out of 398 genotyped donors, around 80% belonged to the Caucasian-associated ancestry cluster.

General study findings and limits: In a later analysis, a genetic analysis reported fewer productive-TCR N-insertions in an Asian-associated ancestry cluster than the cohort average. In vitro checks showed that a few CMV-associated chains really do target CMV antigens. Looking again later, the authors saw that most CMV-associated TCR beta chains seemed HLA-restricted.

Trimming left V 3 bases short and J 5 bases short, with 11 bases between. Looked up from germline, CDR1 is MDHEN and CDR2 is SYDVKM. The length of the CDR3 is 14 residues. The study ran its PCR with 60 Vbeta and 13 Jbeta primers. The repertoire was sequenced with immunoSEQ multiplex PCR; TCRdb's copy has only in-frame clones and lacks some. Of 130,000 to 150,000 clones listed, approximately 78% are singletons. Of note for this clone: The antigen is not known.

Material: PBMCs. This sequence originates from a female donor in good health and CMV-seronegative. V and J are TRBV28 and TRBJ2-4; D is uncertain. The CDR3 region has the DNA TGTGCCAGCAGTTTTAGTCGTACAGAAAACATTCAGTACTTC. This encodes CASSFSRTENIQYF.